One and the same sample provided the 12 T cell receptor beta chains below, sequenced in a study of blood T cells in healthy people across ages (dated by TCRdb to the mid-2010s). The library was built by means of 5' RACE. The sequencing machine was an Illumina HiSeq 2500. A second PCR of roughly 7 to 11 cycles was performed with a sample-barcoded 5' primer and a J-beta primer mix. TCRdb reprocessing: public reads trimmed at Q25 with fastp, clones called with MiXCR, in-frame beta chains kept. Each CDR3 protein appears once, grouped with its most common genes and DNA. This sample comprises fewer than 1,200,000 distinct CDR3 sequences, approximately 25% of them detected only once. The ten largest make up 0.65% to 0.75% of the sample. The same specimen was also included in a second study, on T cells of mothers and their children.

The material sequenced was blood. The receptors were sampled from a girl aged 2 to 10 in good health.

Points on this clonotype: In this CDR3 the conserved last residue, phenylalanine or tryptophan, is missing, so a read error is likely. This chain uses TRBV20-1 with TRBJ2-3; no definite D call. Germline V gene sequence: CDR1 DFQATT, CDR2 SNEGSKA (reference sequence). The length of the CDR3 is 13 residues. The CDR3 DNA reads TGCAGTGTTCGCCCCCACGTAACAGATACACAGTATTCT. It encodes CSVRPHVTDTQYS.

The V and J genes are TRBV11-2 and TRBJ1-4, with TRBD1 matching over 8 bases. The V and J ends lost 3 bases and 7 bases, in that order; junction bases with no gene match: 4. The CDR3 totals 14 residues. The germline V gene encodes CDR1 SGHAT and CDR2 FQNNGV. The CDR3 bases are TGTGCCAGCAGCTTTCGCCAGGGGGCTGAAAAACTGTTTTTT. Its protein product is CASSFRQGAEKLFF.

The chain is built from TRBV2 and TRBJ2-1; the D is unclear. The assigned J gene may be wrong: the sequence end matches TRBJ2-7 better. Germline V gene lookup returns CDR1 SNHLY and CDR2 FYNNEI. The CDR3 loop spans 13 amino acids. The CDR3 bases are TGTGCCAGCAGTGATATCTGGAGTTACGAGCAGTACTTC. It translates to CASSDIWSYEQYF.

The table lists this clonotype with a count of one. The chain combines TRBV5-1 with TRBJ2-5; the match to TRBD2 covers 10 bases. The J call may be faulty, since TRBJ2-7 better matches the DNA end. This CDR3 spans 17 amino acids. CDR1 and CDR2 from the germline V gene are SGHRS and YFSETQ. The CDR3, as DNA: TGCGCCAGCAGCTTTGATCGATTAGCGGGAGGCCTCTACGAGCAGTACTTC. Translated: CASSFDRLAGGLYEQYF.

In this sample, this clonotype turned up many times. The rearrangement uses TRBV27 and TRBJ2-3; unclear D gene. Germline values: CDR1 MNHEY, CDR2 SMNVEV (reference sequence). V lost 2 bases to trimming and J lost 1 base, with 4 bases between them. CDR3 size: 13 residues. CDR3 loop: CASSLRGTDTQYF. CDR3 nucleotides: TGTGCCAGCAGTTTACGGGGCACAGATACGCAGTATTTT.

This clonotype was detected a few times. The V and J genes are TRBV20-1 and TRBJ2-5; 11 nucleotides line up with TRBD2. TRBJ2-1 explains the end of the DNA better; the J call may be wrong. The germline V gene encodes CDR1 DFQATT and CDR2 SNEGSKA (reference sequence). This CDR3 contains 14 residues. The chain's CDR3 is CSSSGTSGDNEQFF. CDR3 bases: TGCAGTTCCTCCGGGACTAGCGGAGACAATGAGCAGTTCTTC.

This chain uses TRBV7-2 with TRBJ2-7; D is uncertain. The germline gives CDR1 SGHTA, CDR2 FQGNSA. The CDR3 covers 16 residues. V was trimmed by 5 bases and J by 0 bases, leaving 17 bases between them. The CDR3 loop is CASSLKSGGYSYEQYF. The DNA of the CDR3 is TGTGCCAGCAGCCTTAAATCCGGCGGTTACTCCTACGAGCAGTACTTC.

The chain employs TRBV7-8 and TRBJ1-4, with a possible D match to TRBD1 (5 bases). Germline lookup yields CDR1 SGHVS and CDR2 FQNEAQ. This CDR3 contains 15 residues. Between the trimmed V and J ends, which lost 1 base and 8 bases, there was a span of 14 bases. CDR3 region: CASSLVPGRREKLFF. CDR3 nucleotide sequence: TGTGCCAGCAGCTTAGTTCCAGGGAGGAGAGAAAAACTGTTTTTT. Supplemented by reference TRBV7-8 and TRBJ1-4, the full variable domain reads GAGVSQSPRYKVAKRGQDVALRCDPISGHVSLFWYQQALGQGPEFLTYFQNEAQLDKSGLPSDRFFAERPEGSVSTLKIQRTQQEDSAVYLCASSLVPGRREKLFFGSGTQLSVL.

The chain combines TRBV29-1 with TRBJ2-5, with TRBD1 matching 7 bases. The germline V gene has CDR1 SQVTM and CDR2 ANQGSEA. The length of the CDR3 is 18 residues. Trimming at V came to 4 bases and at J to 1 base, leaving 18 bases not matched to a gene. For the CDR3, the DNA is TGCAGCGTTGCCGACAACCCCGGGACAGAAATCTTCCAAGAGACCCAGTACTTC. Protein: CSVADNPGTEIFQETQYF.

DNA of the CDR3: TGCGCCAGCAGCCAAGGGGGTGGACGGGAGGTAAGGGCGTACAATGAGCAGTTCTTC. This sequence encodes CASSQGGGREVRAYNEQFF. This chain uses TRBV4-1 with TRBJ2-1; 7 positions agree with TRBD2. Germline V gene sequence: CDR1 MGHRA, CDR2 YSYEKL. The V gene end was trimmed by 1 base and the J gene end by 4 bases; junction bases not matched to a gene: 16. CDR3 size: 19 residues.

This sequence joins TRBV7-2 and TRBJ2-4; no definite D call. The CDR3 is 16 residues long. Deletions cut 5 bases from V and 0 bases from J, with 14 bases between. CDR1 is SGHTA, CDR2 FQGNSA, per germline. The CDR3 nucleotides are TGTGCCAGCAGCCAAGCGAGTCTTCTAGCCAAAAACATTCAGTACTTC. Protein sequence: CASSQASLLAKNIQYF.

The sample holds a few counts of this clonotype. V is TRBV12-3 or TRBV12-4 and J is TRBJ2-7, with 9 bases fitting TRBD1. Unmatched junction bases numbered 7, after V lost 6 bases and J lost 4 bases. The CDR3 is 14 amino acids. DNA for the CDR3: TGTGCCAGCAGCCCCGGGACAGGGATGTACGAGCAGTACTTC. It specifies CASSPGTGMYEQYF.